These 25 T cell receptor beta chains originate from one sample sequenced in a study of cytomegalovirus exposure and HLA in healthy donors. The PCR was carried out with 60 Vbeta primers and 13 Jbeta primers. The method was immunoSEQ multiplex PCR; TCRdb's version includes in-frame clones alone and lacks a portion of them. The data hold some 190,000 clones, with 81% observed a single time. The specimen sequenced was PBMCs. The receptors here all came from a middle-aged man in good health and CMV-seropositive.

This chain uses TRBV30 with TRBJ1-2, with a tentative D call TRBD1 (5 bases). Germline assignment: CDR1 GTSNPN and CDR2 SVGIG (reference sequence). The CDR3 has 15 amino acids. V gave up 0 bases and J gave up 4 bases, with 15 bases separating them. The CDR3: CAWSVLWQGGYGYTF. In DNA, the CDR3 is TGTGCCTGGAGTGTACTGTGGCAGGGTGGCTATGGCTACACCTTC.

The gene calls are TRBV13 and TRBJ1-2; 7 bases fit TRBD1. Germline CDR1 is PRHDT and CDR2 is FYEKMQ (reference sequence). The CDR3 runs 14 residues. Trimming removed 4 bases from V and 1 base from J; junction bases left unmatched: 3. DNA of the CDR3: TGTGCCAGCAGCTCGGACAGGCGTAACTATGGCTACACCTTC. Translating it yields CASSSDRRNYGYTF.

This clone was recorded once. The J gene is TRBJ2-1, the V gene TRBV6-5, with D uncertain. The CDR3 totals 13 residues. The V end lost 0 bases, the J end lost 9 bases, and 9 bases lay between the germline ends. Germline CDR1 and CDR2: MNHEY and SVGAGI. The CDR3 region is CASSYSNVREQFF. The CDR3 nucleotides read TGTGCCAGCAGTTACTCGAACGTGCGTGAGCAGTTCTTC.

This CDR3 is CASSFTGGAFATNEKLFF. In DNA form, the CDR3 reads TGTGCCAGCAGCTTTACAGGGGGCGCGTTCGCAACTAATGAAAAACTGTTTTTT. The chain links TRBV5-8 to TRBJ1-4; 9 bases align to TRBD1. CDR3 length: 18 amino acids. Germline V CDR1 and CDR2: SGHTS, YDEGEE. After removal of 2 bases from V and 0 bases from J, the junction contained 8 bases not matched to a gene.

The V gene is TRBV7-9, the J gene TRBJ1-5; 7 bases map to TRBD1. Germline trimming cut 5 bases from V and 4 bases from J; bases unmatched to any gene: 8. The CDR3 consists of 15 residues. Germline V gene lookup returns CDR1 SEHNR and CDR2 FQNEAQ (reference sequence). The CDR3 DNA reads TGTGCCAGCAGCCCAGGGGACAGAATAAATCAGCCCCAGCATTTT. Protein product: CASSPGDRINQPQHF.

As to this clone: This sample includes further DNA sequences coding for the same CDR3. The chain uses TRBV28 and TRBJ2-7; 7 bases fit TRBD1. The V gene's germline CDR1 is MDHEN and CDR2 SYDVKM. CDR3 length: 14 amino acids. V was clipped by 3 bases and J by 0 bases; unmatched bases: 2. This CDR3 is CASSFAGGSYEQYF. The DNA for the CDR3 is TGTGCCAGCAGTTTTGCAGGGGGCTCCTACGAGCAGTACTTC.

The chain uses TRBV7-2 and TRBJ2-3; D is perhaps TRBD2 (5 bases). V was trimmed by 0 bases and J by 2 bases, leaving 9 bases between them. Germline V gene sequence: CDR1 SGHTA, CDR2 FQGNSA. CDR3 length: 15 amino acids. CDR3 region: CASSLADFHTDTQYF. Here the CDR3 DNA reads TGTGCCAGCAGCTTAGCGGACTTCCACACAGATACGCAGTATTTT.

J is TRBJ2-7 and V is TRBV28, with 7 bases matching TRBD1. V lost 5 bases to trimming and J lost 0 bases; unmatched junction nucleotides: 7. Germline V CDR1 and CDR2: MDHEN, SYDVKM. The length of the CDR3 is 15 residues. Written as DNA, the CDR3 is TGTGCCAGCAGTCTCGGACAGGCCGCCTCCTACGAGCAGTACTTC. It yields the protein CASSLGQAASYEQYF.

V and J are TRBV7-9 and TRBJ2-3; a possible D gene is TRBD1 (6 bases). The CDR3 runs 15 residues. The germline V gene encodes CDR1 SEHNR and CDR2 FQNEAQ (reference sequence). The V end was cut by 4 bases, the J end by 0 bases, with 11 bases between. CDR3 coding DNA: TGTGCCAGCAGCTCCAGGGGCCCCAGCACAGATACGCAGTATTTT. Translated: CASSSRGPSTDTQYF.

This clone was counted between two and nine times. V usage is TRBV6-5 and J usage is TRBJ1-1; D gene uncertain. This CDR3 is 13 amino acids long. Trimming shortened V by 3 bases and J by 5 bases, and 10 bases separated the two germline ends. Germline-derived CDR1 and CDR2 are MNHEY and SVGAGI. CDR3 in amino acids: CASSYGGSTEAFF. The CDR3 coding sequence is TGTGCCAGCAGTTATGGAGGGTCAACTGAAGCTTTCTTT.

This rearrangement joins TRBV5-1 to TRBJ1-5; D may be TRBD1 (5 bases). The germline V gene encodes CDR1 SGHRS and CDR2 YFSETQ. This CDR3 has 15 amino acids. Trimming pared 7 bases from V and 4 bases from J, leaving 18 bases between. In DNA form, the CDR3 reads TGCGCCAGCCGCCCAACTCCAGGGTTAAATCAGCCCCAGCATTTT. As protein: CASRPTPGLNQPQHF. The variable domain in full, with the rest retrieved from reference TRBV5-1 and TRBJ1-5, is KAGVTQTPRYLIKTRGQQVTLSCSPISGHRSVSWYQQTPGQGLQFLFEYFSETQRNKGNFPGRFSGRQFSNSRSEMNVSTLELGDSALYLCASRPTPGLNQPQHFGDGTRLSIL.

This chain joins TRBV13 and TRBJ2-5, with D possibly TRBD1 on 5 matching bases. Looked up from germline, CDR1 is PRHDT and CDR2 is FYEKMQ (reference sequence). The V end lost 0 bases, the J end lost 4 bases, and 9 bases lay between the germline ends. The CDR3 totals 14 residues. CDR3 amino acids: CASSLGGQVETQYF. The CDR3 nucleotides are TGTGCCAGCAGCTTAGGAGGACAAGTAGAGACCCAGTACTTC.

This clone was seen a few times. The chain carries TRBV4-2 and TRBJ2-2; the D gene is possibly TRBD2 (5 bases). Germline V gene lookup returns CDR1 LGHNA and CDR2 YNFKEQ. The CDR3 has 16 amino acids. Trimming left V 0 bases short and J 4 bases short, with 12 bases between. CDR3 bases: TGTGCCAGCAGCCAAGACCGAGCGGAGCCCACCGGGGAGCTGTTTTTT. It specifies CASSQDRAEPTGELFF.

The rearrangement links TRBV5-1 to TRBJ2-2; D is uncertain. Trimming stripped 1 base from V and 10 bases from J, with 8 bases between. In germline, CDR1 is SGHRS, CDR2 YFSETQ. The CDR3 is 12 residues long. Here the CDR3 DNA reads TGCGCCAGCAGCTTGACAGACCAGGAGCTGTTTTTT. Protein sequence: CASSLTDQELFF.

This sequence joins TRBV6-6 and TRBJ2-7; TRBD1 might be the D (6 bases). Trimming took off 6 bases at V and 0 bases at J, with 15 bases between the two ends. The CDR3 spans 15 residues. Looked up from germline, CDR1 is MNHNY and CDR2 is SVGAGI (reference sequence). The CDR3 here is CASSQGYTASYEQYF. DNA of the CDR3: TGTGCCAGCAGCCAGGGGTATACCGCCTCCTACGAGCAGTACTTC.

The genes are TRBV18 and TRBJ2-3; D unclear. Trimming took 5 bases from V and 0 from J, leaving 12 bases between them. Germline lookup yields CDR1 KGHSH and CDR2 LQKENI. The CDR3 consists of 15 residues. Here the CDR3 DNA reads TGTGCCAGCTCAACTACTTCTACTAGCACAGATACGCAGTATTTT. Translation: CASSTTSTSTDTQYF.

In DNA, the CDR3 is TGTGCCAGCACCCTAGGGGCCGACACCTTC. Protein: CASTLGADTF. This rearrangement joins TRBV6-4 to TRBJ1-2, with D possibly TRBD1 on 5 matching bases. Germline values: CDR1 MRHNA, CDR2 SNTAGT. The CDR3 covers 10 residues. Trimming removed 7 bases from V and 12 bases from J, with 12 bases in between.

V usage is TRBV5-1 and J usage is TRBJ1-2; 8 bases fit TRBD1. Germline lookup yields CDR1 SGHRS and CDR2 YFSETQ. CDR3 size: 14 residues. V lost 4 bases, J lost 4 bases, and 6 bases stayed unmatched. The CDR3 region has the DNA TGCGCCAGCAGCCCTACAGGGGGTGGCTATGGCTACACCTTC. As protein: CASSPTGGGYGYTF.

This clone was found a few times. This rearrangement joins TRBV29-1 to TRBJ2-7; 10 bases line up with TRBD2. The CDR3 spans 14 residues. V lost 5 bases to trimming and J lost 2 bases; unmatched junction nucleotides: 6. Germline values: CDR1 SQVTM, CDR2 ANQGSEA. For the CDR3, the DNA is TGCAGCGTTAAATCAGCGGGAGGGCCCTACGAGCAGTACTTC. Its protein product is CSVKSAGGPYEQYF.

The chain uses TRBV5-1 and TRBJ2-3; tentatively, D is TRBD2 (6 bases). CDR1 and CDR2 (germline): SGHRS, YFSETQ. CDR3 size: 14 residues. With 5 bases removed from V and 1 base from J, the gap between germline ends came to 11 bases. The CDR3 loop reads CASRFTGGTDTQYF. The DNA for the CDR3 is TGCGCCAGCAGATTCACGGGAGGCACAGATACGCAGTATTTT.

J is TRBJ1-6 and V is TRBV7-9; 10 positions agree with TRBD1. With V trimmed by 4 bases and J by 11 bases, 8 bases remained unmatched. Per germline, CDR1 SEHNR and CDR2 FQNEAQ (reference sequence). This CDR3 is built from 15 residues. CDR3 residues: CASSSRRDRGPPLHF. CDR3 bases: TGTGCCAGCAGCTCAAGAAGGGACAGGGGTCCACCCCTCCACTTT.

This chain joins TRBV7-9 and TRBJ1-4; D gene unclear. V dropped 5 bases and J dropped 0 bases, with 13 bases sitting between them. Germline V CDR1 and CDR2: SEHNR, FQNEAQ (reference sequence). The CDR3 is made up of 16 amino acids. The CDR3 DNA reads as TGTGCCAGCAGCCAGAAGTCGATCACAACTAATGAAAAACTGTTTTTT. Amino acid sequence: CASSQKSITTNEKLFF.

This chain connects TRBV5-1 to TRBJ2-7, with 10 nucleotides matching TRBD1. Germline V lookup: CDR1 SGHRS, CDR2 YFSETQ. CDR3 length equals 14 residues. Losses at the gene ends were 3 bases for V and 6 bases for J; bases not matched to a gene: 6. The CDR3 sequence: CASSSRQGALEQYF. The CDR3 DNA reads TGCGCCAGCAGCTCGAGACAGGGGGCACTCGAGCAGTACTTC.

This chain joins TRBV18 and TRBJ2-2, with 12 nucleotides matching TRBD2. The germline V gene has CDR1 KGHSH and CDR2 LQKENI. The CDR3 runs 17 residues. V was pared by 3 bases and J by 2 bases, with 4 bases of the junction left unmatched. CDR3 loop: CASSPRTSGTNTGELFF. In DNA form, the CDR3 reads TGTGCCAGCTCACCTCGGACTAGCGGGACCAACACCGGGGAGCTGTTTTTT. The full variable domain, with the rest looked up from reference TRBV18 and TRBJ2-2, is NAGVMQNPRHLVRRRGQEARLRCSPMKGHSHVYWYRQLPEEGLKFMVYLQKENIIDESGMPKERFSAEFPKEGPSILRIQQVVRGDSAAYFCASSPRTSGTNTGELFFGEGSRLTVL.

The genes are TRBV29-1 and TRBJ2-7; TRBD2 matches 9 bases. Germline CDR1 reads SQVTM; CDR2 reads ANQGSEA. V was pared by 1 base and J by 1 base, with 5 bases of the junction left unmatched. The CDR3 contains 15 residues. The CDR3 coding sequence is TGCAGCGTTGAAGCGGGTAGCGGGGGTTCCTACGAGCAGTACTTC. It translates to CSVEAGSGGSYEQYF.